The 18 T cell receptor beta chains presented below share a single source sample, sequenced in a study of OX40 agonist ivuxolimab in advanced cancers. Profiled with immunoSEQ multiplex PCR; TCRdb holds only in-frame clones, not every one. The sample records around 68,000 clones, roughly 86% being singletons. The material sequenced was CD4+ or CD8+ T cells sorted from blood, taken in a trial of the OX40 agonist ivuxolimab. The receptors stem from an adult with an advanced solid tumor such as melanoma, head and neck, liver or kidney cancer.

The V gene is TRBV5-4, the J gene TRBJ2-3; 7 positions agree with TRBD1. Germline values: CDR1 SGHNT, CDR2 YYREEE (reference sequence). The length of the CDR3 is 17 residues. The J segment lost 0 bases and the V segment lost 0 bases, leaving 7 bases of the junction unmatched. CDR3 nucleotides: TGTGCCAGCAGCTTGGCCGTGGCAGGGGGAAGCACAGATACGCAGTATTTT. It is translated as CASSLAVAGGSTDTQYF. Looking up the rest from reference TRBV5-4 and TRBJ2-3 gives the full variable domain: ETGVTQSPTHLIKTRGQQVTLRCSSQSGHNTVSWYQQALGQGPQFIFQYYREEENGRGNFPPRFSGLQFPNYSSELNVNALELDDSALYLCASSLAVAGGSTDTQYFGPGTRLTVL.

The chain uses TRBV7-9 and TRBJ2-1; the D gene is possibly TRBD1 (6 bases). Trimming left V 4 bases short and J 9 bases short, with 10 bases between. The CDR3 is 12 amino acids. Germline CDR1 reads SEHNR; CDR2 reads FQNEAQ (reference sequence). The CDR3 coding sequence is TGTGCCAGCAGCTCCCAGGGGATTGAGCAGTTCTTC. This translates into CASSSQGIEQFF.

Turning to this clone: Relative to the germline gene, one junction end is altered; a read error may explain this. The chain is built from TRBV27 and TRBJ1-4; D not resolved. Germline assignment: CDR1 MNHEY and CDR2 SMNVEV (reference sequence). The CDR3 extends over 13 amino acids. The DNA of the CDR3 is TGTGCCAGCACTCGGCGGTTAAATGAAGAACTGTTTTTT. Amino acids: CASTRRLNEELFF.

The genes are TRBV29-1 and TRBJ2-1, with 10 bases lining up with TRBD2. The CDR3 consists of 13 residues. V lost 7 bases, J lost 10 bases, and 10 bases stayed unmatched. Germline V lookup: CDR1 SQVTM, CDR2 ANQGSEA. The CDR3 nucleotides are TGCAGCGCGACAGCGGGAGGGCCCCGAGAGCAGTTCTTC. The encoded protein is CSATAGGPREQFF.

The chain carries TRBV5-1 and TRBJ1-1; D unclear. The CDR3 is 12 residues long. V was trimmed by 6 bases and J by 8 bases, leaving 14 bases between them. CDR1 and CDR2 (germline): SGHRS, YFSETQ. The CDR3 protein is CASMDSSSEAFF. The CDR3 nucleotides read TGCGCCAGCATGGATTCCTCATCCGAAGCTTTCTTT.

The chain combines TRBV9 with TRBJ2-1; tentative D call: TRBD2 (5 bases). The CDR3 sequence is 16 residues long. Trimming pared 0 bases from V and 0 bases from J, leaving 10 bases between. CDR1 and CDR2 (germline): SGDLS, YYNGEE. This CDR3 is CASSVGSGNSYNEQFF. The CDR3 coding sequence is TGTGCCAGCAGCGTAGGGTCGGGAAACTCCTACAATGAGCAGTTCTTC.

The rearrangement links TRBV28 to TRBJ1-1; a weak D match, TRBD1 (6 bases). Looked up from germline, CDR1 is MDHEN and CDR2 is SYDVKM. The CDR3 runs to 14 residues. Trimming took 8 bases from V and 2 from J, leaving 15 bases between them. Written as DNA, the CDR3 is TGTGCCAGCCTTGACCTGGACAGAAACACTGAAGCTTTCTTT. Protein sequence: CASLDLDRNTEAFF.

The chain recombines TRBV4-2 with TRBJ2-7, with 7 nucleotides matching TRBD2. The CDR3 runs 16 residues. The trim removed 1 base at V and 1 base at J, leaving 7 bases unmatched. Germline loops: CDR1 LGHNA, CDR2 YNFKEQ. The CDR3 nucleotides read TGTGCCAGCAGCCAAGGGGGGGGACTGACTTCCTACGAGCAGTACTTC. It specifies CASSQGGGLTSYEQYF.

The chain has TRBV14 and TRBJ1-4, with TRBD1 identical over 11 bases. The CDR3 spans 15 residues. V gave up 4 bases and J gave up 7 bases; unmatched junction bases: 5. The germline gives CDR1 SGHDN, CDR2 FVKESK. The DNA for the CDR3 is TGTGCCAGCAGCCCCCGGGACAGGGGGAGTGAAAAACTGTTTTTT. This sequence encodes CASSPRDRGSEKLFF.

The chain combines TRBV5-1 with TRBJ2-1; 11 bases map to TRBD2. The CDR3 extends over 15 amino acids. The V and J ends lost 3 bases and 3 bases, in that order; junction bases with no gene match: 2. Germline V CDR1 and CDR2: SGHRS, YFSETQ. The CDR3 DNA reads as TGCGCCAGCAGCTCCGGGACTAGCGGCTACAATGAGCAGTTCTTC. Residues: CASSSGTSGYNEQFF.

This clone was observed once. J is TRBJ1-6 and V is TRBV5-1; D possibly corresponds to TRBD1 (5 bases). CDR3 length: 14 residues. V gave up 0 bases and J gave up 10 bases, with 11 bases separating them. Per germline, CDR1 SGHRS and CDR2 YFSETQ. The CDR3 DNA reads TGCGCCAGCAGCTTGGTTGGGACCCAATCACCCCTCCACTTT. This codes for CASSLVGTQSPLHF.

This chain links TRBV19 with TRBJ2-1, with 16 bases lining up with TRBD2. The V gene end was trimmed by 4 bases and the J gene end by 2 bases; junction bases not matched to a gene: 8. Germline V lookup: CDR1 LNHDA, CDR2 SQIVND (reference sequence). CDR3 length: 19 amino acids. CDR3 loop: CASSKGGLAGGSPYNEQFF. The CDR3 nucleotides are TGTGCCAGTAGTAAGGGGGGACTAGCGGGAGGGAGTCCCTACAATGAGCAGTTCTTC.

This chain links TRBV2 with TRBJ2-1; 15 nucleotides line up with TRBD2. J gave up 8 bases and V 3 bases, and 17 bases lay outside the gene matches. This CDR3 contains 20 residues. Germline V gene sequence: CDR1 SNHLY, CDR2 FYNNEI. As DNA, the CDR3 is TGTGCCAGCAGTGATTTCGGTTTAAGGACTAGCGGGGGGGGAGTCGATGAGCAGTTCTTC. Amino acid sequence: CASSDFGLRTSGGGVDEQFF.

The chain links TRBV5-1 to TRBJ2-1, with 8 nucleotides matching TRBD1. The ends lost 4 bases at V and 4 bases at J; junction bases unmatched: 19. The CDR3 is 19 amino acids. The germline V gene encodes CDR1 SGHRS and CDR2 YFSETQ. The CDR3 bases are TGCGCCAGCAGCCCTGGACAGGGAAGGGCTCTTAGCGGATACAATGAGCAGTTCTTC. It translates to CASSPGQGRALSGYNEQFF.

In this sample, this clone turned up once. The J gene is TRBJ2-1, the V gene TRBV2, with D hard to call. The ends were cut back, 2 bases at V and 4 bases at J, with 12 bases in the middle. This CDR3 region has 15 residues. CDR1 SNHLY and CDR2 FYNNEI come from the germline V gene. The CDR3 here is CASSETRSPYNEQFF. DNA of the CDR3: TGTGCCAGCAGTGAAACCCGGTCCCCTTACAATGAGCAGTTCTTC. Together with reference TRBV2 and TRBJ2-1, the CDR3 gives the full variable domain: EPEVTQTPSHQVTQMGQEVILRCVPISNHLYFYWYRQILGQKVEFLVSFYNNEISEKSEIFDDQFSVERPDGSNFTLKIRSTKLEDSAMYFCASSETRSPYNEQFFGPGTRLTVL.

The genes are TRBV15 and TRBJ1-2; the match to TRBD1 covers 9 bases. The J segment lost 2 bases and the V segment lost 1 base, leaving 5 bases of the junction unmatched. Germline-derived CDR1 and CDR2 are LNHNV and YYDKDF (reference sequence). This CDR3 is built from 16 residues. The CDR3 region is CATSRVRGTGNYGYTF. CDR3 DNA: TGTGCCACCAGCAGAGTCCGAGGGACAGGGAACTATGGCTACACCTTC.

This rearrangement joins TRBV28 to TRBJ1-5; unclear D gene. This CDR3 has 19 amino acids. V was cut by 5 bases and J by 0 bases, with 23 bases left in between. The V gene's germline CDR1 is MDHEN and CDR2 SYDVKM. This CDR3 is CASSPPLTWPRYSNQPQHF. CDR3 nucleotides: TGTGCCAGCAGTCCGCCCCTCACATGGCCACGCTATAGCAATCAGCCCCAGCATTTT.

The chain combines TRBV2 with TRBJ1-5; D is possibly TRBD1 (6 bases). This CDR3 comprises 14 residues. The ends were cut back, 5 bases at V and 3 bases at J, with 11 bases in the middle. The V gene's germline CDR1 is SNHLY and CDR2 FYNNEI. CDR3: CASSKQGINQPQHF. The CDR3 nucleotides are TGTGCCAGCAGTAAACAGGGAATCAATCAGCCCCAGCATTTT.